This T cell receptor (beta chain) was captured in a study of cytomegalovirus exposure and HLA in healthy donors. The study, taken as a whole, reports: Cytomegalovirus-associated status was assigned to 164 TCR beta chains.

TCRdb keeps only in-frame clones here, not all; method: immunoSEQ multiplex PCR. This table has 150,000 to 200,000 clones, 70% to 90% appearing once. Germline V CDR1 and CDR2: MNHNS, SASEGT. Germline trimming cut 1 base from V and 4 bases from J; bases unmatched to any gene: 3. The CDR3 consists of 15 residues. In this sample, this clone turned up a few times. What it binds is not known. The receptor comes from a man between 18 and 35 years old in good health and CMV-seronegative. The V and J genes are TRBV6-1 and TRBJ1-2; 10 nucleotides match TRBD1. Input material: PBMCs. This CDR3 is CASSEGTGGSYGYTF. In DNA form, the CDR3 reads TGTGCCAGCAGTGAAGGGACAGGGGGGAGCTATGGCTACACCTTC.